This TCR beta chain was recorded in a study of T cells in Graves' hyperthyroidism and ophthalmopathy. General study results and limits: Ophthalmopathy prediction by the model preceded onset by a median approximately six months. Through a model of 13 V-J features, ophthalmopathy was separated from stable hyperthyroidism.

Germline values: CDR1 MDHEN, CDR2 SYDVKM. The CDR3 consists of 14 residues. V lost 5 bases, J lost 5 bases, and 15 bases lay in between. There were TCR beta CDR3 regions amplified from RNA transcripts. When the TCR CDR3 underwent first-round RT-PCR, the HTBI primer set was used. Each CDR3 protein gets one entry after TCRdb re-called the multiplex PCR reads with MiXCR. The sample records around 350,000 distinct CDR3 sequences, nearly 15% being singletons. This clonotype was picked up many times. Its antigen is still unknown. This sample holds PBMCs from 8 to 10 ml fresh peripheral blood. The clonotype originates from a woman aged 55-69 years with Graves' ophthalmopathy. The chain uses TRBV28 and TRBJ2-5; D perhaps matches TRBD2 (6 bases). Sequenced: blood. CDR3 sequence: CASSGGAGLETQYF. CDR3 sequence (DNA): TGTGCCAGCAGTGGCGGGGCCGGTTTGGAGACCCAGTACTTC.